This T cell receptor (beta chain) was sequenced during a study of T cells in Graves' hyperthyroidism and ophthalmopathy. RNA transcripts gave rise to amplified TCR beta CDR3 regions. Primed by the HTBI set, a first-round RT-PCR was run on the TCR CDR3. TCRdb re-derived calls from the multiplex PCR reads in MiXCR, one entry per CDR3 protein. The table lists roughly 650,000 distinct CDR3 sequences, around 16% of them singletons, with 3% to 4% in the top ten. CDR1 and CDR2 (germline): MNHEY, SVGAGI. The CDR3 runs 14 residues. Trimming shortened V by 0 bases and J by 3 bases, and 9 bases separated the two germline ends.

The sequence was obtained from a woman aged 40 to 50 with Graves' ophthalmopathy. The chain joins TRBV6-5 to TRBJ2-7; D uncertain. The sample was blood. The CDR3 coding sequence is TGTGCCAGCAGTTACTCTGCCCAGTTCTACGAGCAGTACTTC. Protein sequence: CASSYSAQFYEQYF.